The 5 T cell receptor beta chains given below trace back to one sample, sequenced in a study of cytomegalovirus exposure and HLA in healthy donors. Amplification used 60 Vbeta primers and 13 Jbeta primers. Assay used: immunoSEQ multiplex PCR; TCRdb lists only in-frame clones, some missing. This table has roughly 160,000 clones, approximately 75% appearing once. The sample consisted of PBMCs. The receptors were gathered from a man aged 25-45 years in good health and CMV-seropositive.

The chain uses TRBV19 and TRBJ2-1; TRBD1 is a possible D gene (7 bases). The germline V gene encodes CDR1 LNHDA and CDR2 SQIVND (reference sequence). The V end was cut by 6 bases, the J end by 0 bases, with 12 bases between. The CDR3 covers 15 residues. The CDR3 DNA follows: TGTGCCAGTAGCACGGGGGACAGCTCCTACAATGAGCAGTTCTTC. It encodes CASSTGDSSYNEQFF.

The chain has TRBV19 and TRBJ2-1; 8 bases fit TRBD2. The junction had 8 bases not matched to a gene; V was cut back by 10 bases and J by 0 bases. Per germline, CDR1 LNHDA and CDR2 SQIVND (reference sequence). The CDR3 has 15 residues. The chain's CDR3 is CATQTGGTSYNEQFF. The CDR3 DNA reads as TGTGCCACACAAACGGGGGGGACCTCCTACAATGAGCAGTTCTTC.

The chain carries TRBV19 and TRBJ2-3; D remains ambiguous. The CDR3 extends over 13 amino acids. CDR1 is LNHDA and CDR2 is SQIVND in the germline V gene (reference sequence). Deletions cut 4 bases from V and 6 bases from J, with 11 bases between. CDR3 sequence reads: CASSKMSQDTQYF. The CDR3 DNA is TGTGCCAGTAGTAAAATGTCGCAGGATACGCAGTATTTT.

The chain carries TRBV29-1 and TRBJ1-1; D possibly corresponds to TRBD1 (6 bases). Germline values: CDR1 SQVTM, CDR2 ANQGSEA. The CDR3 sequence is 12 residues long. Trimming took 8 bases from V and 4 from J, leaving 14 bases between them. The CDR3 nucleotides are TGCAGCACGAACAGGGTAGGCACTGAAGCTTTCTTT. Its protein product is CSTNRVGTEAFF.

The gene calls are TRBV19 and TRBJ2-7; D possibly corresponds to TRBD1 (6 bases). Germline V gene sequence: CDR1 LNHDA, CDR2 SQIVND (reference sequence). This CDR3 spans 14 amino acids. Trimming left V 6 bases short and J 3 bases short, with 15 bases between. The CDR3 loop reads CASRMTGTGYEQYF. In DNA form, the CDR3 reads TGTGCCAGTAGGATGACAGGTACGGGCTACGAGCAGTACTTC.